This TCR beta chain was found in a study of regulatory T cells in long-lasting Graves disease. In building TCR beta libraries, iRepertoire HTBI primers were used together with Arm-PCR of CDR3 regions. One entry per CDR3 protein, called by TCRdb with MiXCR from the multiplex PCR reads. The sample includes under 400,000 distinct CDR3 sequences, 16% of them seen just once. In the case of this clonotype: This clone may be a read error of a much larger clone one base away.

Time point specified: newly diagnosed GD, antithyroid drugs for less than 3 months. Making the TCR library involved RNA that had been extracted from PBMCs. These same records also appear under a second study, on T cells in Graves' hyperthyroidism and ophthalmopathy.

The source was peripheral blood mononuclear cells (PBMCs), collected at new diagnosis, from a patient treated with antithyroid drugs. The receptor's source is a man aged 40-49 years with Graves disease.

CDR3 nucleotides: TGTGCCAGCAGTTACTCGACGCACAATGAGCAGTTCTTC. Its translation is CASSYSTHNEQFF. This sequence joins TRBV6-2 or TRBV6-3 and TRBJ2-1; D gene ambiguous. From germline, CDR1 is MNHEY and CDR2 SVGEGT. The CDR3 runs to 13 residues. V lost 0 bases, J lost 5 bases, and 5 bases lay in between.